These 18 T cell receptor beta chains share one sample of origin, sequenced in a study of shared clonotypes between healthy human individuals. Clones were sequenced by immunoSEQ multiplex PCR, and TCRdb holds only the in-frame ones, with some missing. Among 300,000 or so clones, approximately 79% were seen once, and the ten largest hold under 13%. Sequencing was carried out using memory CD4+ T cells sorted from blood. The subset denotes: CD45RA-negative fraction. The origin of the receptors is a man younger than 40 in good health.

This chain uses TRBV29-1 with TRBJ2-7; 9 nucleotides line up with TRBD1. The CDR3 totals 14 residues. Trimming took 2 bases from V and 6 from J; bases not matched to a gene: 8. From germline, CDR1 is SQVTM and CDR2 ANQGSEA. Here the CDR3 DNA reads TGCAGCGTTGAAAAGGGACAGGGCCGGCGCGAGCAGTACTTC. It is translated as CSVEKGQGRREQYF.

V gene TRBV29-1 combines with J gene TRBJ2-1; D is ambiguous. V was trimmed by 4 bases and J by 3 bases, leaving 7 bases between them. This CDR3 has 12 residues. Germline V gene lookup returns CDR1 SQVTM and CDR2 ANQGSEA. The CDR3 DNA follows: TGCAGCGTTGGTCCAGGCTACAATGAGCAGTTCTTC. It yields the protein CSVGPGYNEQFF.

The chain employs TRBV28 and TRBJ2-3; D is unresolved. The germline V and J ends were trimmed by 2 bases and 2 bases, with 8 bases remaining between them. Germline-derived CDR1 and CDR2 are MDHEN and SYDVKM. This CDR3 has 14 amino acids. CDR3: CASSLPPPTDTQYF. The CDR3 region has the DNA TGTGCCAGCAGTTTACCCCCACCCACAGATACGCAGTATTTT.

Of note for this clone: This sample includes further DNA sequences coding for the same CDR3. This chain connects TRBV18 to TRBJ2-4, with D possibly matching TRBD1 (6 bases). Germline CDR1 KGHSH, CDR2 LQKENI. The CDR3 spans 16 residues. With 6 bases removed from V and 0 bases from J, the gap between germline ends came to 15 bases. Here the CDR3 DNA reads TGTGCCAGCTCGCCTAAGGACAGCCTAGCCAAAAACATTCAGTACTTC. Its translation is CASSPKDSLAKNIQYF.

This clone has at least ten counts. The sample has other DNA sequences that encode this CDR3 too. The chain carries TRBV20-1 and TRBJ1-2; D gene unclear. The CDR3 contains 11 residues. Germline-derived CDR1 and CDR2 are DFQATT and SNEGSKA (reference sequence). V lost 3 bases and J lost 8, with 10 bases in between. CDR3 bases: TGCAGTGCTAGCGCGGGGAACGGCTACACCTTC. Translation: CSASAGNGYTF.

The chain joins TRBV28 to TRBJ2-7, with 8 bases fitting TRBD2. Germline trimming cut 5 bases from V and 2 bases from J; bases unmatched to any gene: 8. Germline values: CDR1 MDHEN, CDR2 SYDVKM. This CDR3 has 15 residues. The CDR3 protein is CASSPELAGAYEQYF. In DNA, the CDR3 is TGTGCCAGCAGTCCCGAGCTAGCGGGTGCCTACGAGCAGTACTTC.

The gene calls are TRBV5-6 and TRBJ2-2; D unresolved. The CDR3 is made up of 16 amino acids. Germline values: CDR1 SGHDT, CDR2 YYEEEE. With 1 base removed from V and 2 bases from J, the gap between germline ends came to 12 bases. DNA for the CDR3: TGTGCCAGCAGCTTGATCTCGGCCGATAACACCGGGGAGCTGTTTTTT. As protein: CASSLISADNTGELFF.

The CDR3 region has the DNA TGTGCCAGCAGCCCTCTAGGCTACGAGCAGTACTTC. As protein: CASSPLGYEQYF. This chain links TRBV28 with TRBJ2-7, with unresolved D. Trimming removed 6 bases at V and 3 bases at J, with 9 bases between. Per the germline V gene, CDR1 is MDHEN and CDR2 is SYDVKM. The CDR3 is 12 amino acids. Full variable domain (missing parts from reference TRBV28 and TRBJ2-7): DVKVTQSSRYLVKRTGEKVFLECVQDMDHENMFWYRQDPGLGLRLIYFSYDVKMKEKGDIPEGYSVSREKKERFSLILESASTNQTSMYLCASSPLGYEQYFGPGTRLTVT.

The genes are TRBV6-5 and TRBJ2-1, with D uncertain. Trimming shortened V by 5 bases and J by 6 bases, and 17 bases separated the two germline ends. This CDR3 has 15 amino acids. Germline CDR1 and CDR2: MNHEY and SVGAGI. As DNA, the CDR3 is TGTGCCAGCAGTACACCGGGCCTTGGCGGCAATGAGCAGTTCTTC. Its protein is CASSTPGLGGNEQFF.

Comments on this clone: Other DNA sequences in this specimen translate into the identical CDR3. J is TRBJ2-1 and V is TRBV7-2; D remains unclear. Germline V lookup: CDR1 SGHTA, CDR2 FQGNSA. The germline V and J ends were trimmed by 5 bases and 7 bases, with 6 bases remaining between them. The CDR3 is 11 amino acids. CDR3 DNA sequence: TGTGCCAGCAGCCTAAAGAATGAGCAGTTCTTC. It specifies CASSLKNEQFF.

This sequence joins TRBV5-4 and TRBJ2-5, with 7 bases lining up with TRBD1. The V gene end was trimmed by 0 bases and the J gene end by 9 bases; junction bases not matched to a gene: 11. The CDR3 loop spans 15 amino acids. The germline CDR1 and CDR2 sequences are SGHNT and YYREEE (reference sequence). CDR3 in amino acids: CASSLGGTAEMAQYF. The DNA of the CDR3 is TGTGCCAGCAGCTTGGGGGGGACAGCTGAAATGGCCCAGTACTTC.

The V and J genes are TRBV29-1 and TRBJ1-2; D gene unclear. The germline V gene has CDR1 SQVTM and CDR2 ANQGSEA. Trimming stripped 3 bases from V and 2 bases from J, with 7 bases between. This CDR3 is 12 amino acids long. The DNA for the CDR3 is TGCAGCGTTGAGCGCCAGAACTATGGCTACACCTTC. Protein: CSVERQNYGYTF.

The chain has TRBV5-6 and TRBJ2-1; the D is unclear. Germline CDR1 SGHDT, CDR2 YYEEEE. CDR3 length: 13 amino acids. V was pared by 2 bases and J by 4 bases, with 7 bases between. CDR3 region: CASSFTAYNEQFF. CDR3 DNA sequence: TGTGCCAGCAGCTTTACAGCATACAATGAGCAGTTCTTC.

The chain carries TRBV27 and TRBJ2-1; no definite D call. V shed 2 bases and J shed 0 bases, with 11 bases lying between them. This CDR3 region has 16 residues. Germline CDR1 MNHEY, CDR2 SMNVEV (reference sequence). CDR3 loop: CASSLNLRSSYNEQFF. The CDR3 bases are TGTGCCAGCAGTTTAAATTTGCGGAGCTCCTACAATGAGCAGTTCTTC.

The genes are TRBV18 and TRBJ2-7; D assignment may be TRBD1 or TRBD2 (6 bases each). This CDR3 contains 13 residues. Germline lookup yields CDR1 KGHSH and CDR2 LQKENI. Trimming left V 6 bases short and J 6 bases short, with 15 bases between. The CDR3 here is CASSRTGRSEQYF. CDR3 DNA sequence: TGTGCCAGCTCCCGTACAGGGAGGAGCGAGCAGTACTTC.

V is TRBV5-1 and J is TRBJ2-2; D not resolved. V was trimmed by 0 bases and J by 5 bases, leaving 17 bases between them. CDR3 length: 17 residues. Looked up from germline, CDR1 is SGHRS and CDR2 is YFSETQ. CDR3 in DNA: TGCGCCAGCAGCTTGGTTCCAGCCTCCGTACTTACCGGGGAGCTGTTTTTT. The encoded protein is CASSLVPASVLTGELFF.

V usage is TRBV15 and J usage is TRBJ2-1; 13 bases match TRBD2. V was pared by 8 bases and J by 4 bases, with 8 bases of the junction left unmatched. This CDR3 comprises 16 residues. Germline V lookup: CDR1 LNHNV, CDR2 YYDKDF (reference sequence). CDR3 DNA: TGTGCCACCCAACCCGGGACTAGCGGGGCTTACAATGAGCAGTTCTTC. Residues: CATQPGTSGAYNEQFF.

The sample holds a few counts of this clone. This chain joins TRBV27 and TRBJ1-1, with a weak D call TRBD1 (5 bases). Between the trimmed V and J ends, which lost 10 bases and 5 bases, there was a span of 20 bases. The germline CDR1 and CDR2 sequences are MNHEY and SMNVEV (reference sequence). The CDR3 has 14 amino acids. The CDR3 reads CATQRDPGWTEAFF. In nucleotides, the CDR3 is TGTGCCACCCAACGGGACCCCGGATGGACTGAAGCTTTCTTT.